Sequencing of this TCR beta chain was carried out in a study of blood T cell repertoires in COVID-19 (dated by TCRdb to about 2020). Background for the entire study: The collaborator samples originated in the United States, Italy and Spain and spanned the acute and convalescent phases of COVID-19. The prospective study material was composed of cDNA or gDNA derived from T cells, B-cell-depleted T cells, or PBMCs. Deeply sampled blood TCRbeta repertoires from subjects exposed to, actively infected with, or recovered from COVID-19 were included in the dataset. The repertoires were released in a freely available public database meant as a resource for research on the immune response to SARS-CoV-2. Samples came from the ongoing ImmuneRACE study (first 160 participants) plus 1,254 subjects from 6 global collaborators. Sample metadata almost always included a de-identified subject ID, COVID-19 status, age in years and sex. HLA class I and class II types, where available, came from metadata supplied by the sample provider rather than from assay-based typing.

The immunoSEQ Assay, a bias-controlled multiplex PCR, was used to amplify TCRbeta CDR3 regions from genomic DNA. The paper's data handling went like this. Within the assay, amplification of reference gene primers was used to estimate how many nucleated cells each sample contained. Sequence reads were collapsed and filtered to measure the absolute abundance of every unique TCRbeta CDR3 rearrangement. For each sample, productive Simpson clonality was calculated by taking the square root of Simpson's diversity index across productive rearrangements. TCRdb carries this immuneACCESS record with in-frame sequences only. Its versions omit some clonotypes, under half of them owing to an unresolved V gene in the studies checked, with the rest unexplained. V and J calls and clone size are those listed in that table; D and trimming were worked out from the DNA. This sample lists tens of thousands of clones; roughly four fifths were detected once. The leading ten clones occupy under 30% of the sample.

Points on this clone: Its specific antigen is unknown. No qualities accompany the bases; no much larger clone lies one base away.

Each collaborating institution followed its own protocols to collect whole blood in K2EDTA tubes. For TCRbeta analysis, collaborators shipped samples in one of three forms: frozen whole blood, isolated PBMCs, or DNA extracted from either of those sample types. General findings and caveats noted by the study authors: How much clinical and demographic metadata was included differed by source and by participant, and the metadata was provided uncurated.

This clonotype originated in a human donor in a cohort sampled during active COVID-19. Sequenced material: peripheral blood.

The sequenced DNA: TGTGCCAGCAGTGAATCGGGCTCCTACAATGAGCAGTTCTTC. Translated, this is CASSESGSYNEQFF. The chain was built from TRBV6-4 and TRBJ2-1; the D gene is unclear. The CDR3 contains 14 residues, cysteine and phenylalanine counted. The only DNA kept is the CDR3, 42 bases in frame from the first base. The trim is 3 bases for V and 0 bases for J, with a gap of 6 bases between the germline ends. Based on the germline V gene, the CDR1 and CDR2 sequences are MRHNA and SNTAGT.